Listed below are T cell receptor beta chains from one sample, sequenced in a study of cytomegalovirus exposure and HLA in healthy donors. The protocol was immunoSEQ multiplex PCR, while the TCRdb copy is restricted to in-frame clones and leaves out a portion. The sample lists fewer than 250,000 clones; less than 90% were seen once. What was sequenced was PBMCs. The source is a woman aged 18-29 years in good health and CMV-seronegative. CDR3s include the opening cysteine and the closing phenylalanine or tryptophan. D genes are given only for firm matches. Rows give clone size only sometimes, using once, few, many, or a class for an expanded clone.

abundance	v_gene	d_gene	j_gene	CDR3nt	CDR3aa
NA	TRBV9	NA	TRBJ1-6	TGTGCCAGCAGGGGACTAAATTCACCCCTCCACTTT	CASRGLNSPLHF
NA	TRBV9	NA	TRBJ2-6	TGTGCCAGCAGCGAGAACGGTTGGGTGGACGGGGCCAACGTCCTGACTTTC	CASSENGWVDGANVLTF
NA	TRBV6-6	TRBD1	TRBJ2-7	TGTGCCAGCAGTCGACAGGGGGCGGGCGAGCAGTACTTC	CASSRQGAGEQYF
NA	TRBV11-2	TRBD1	TRBJ2-7	TGTGCCAGCAGCTCAGGGACAGGGGGCACCTACGAGCAGTACTTC	CASSSGTGGTYEQYF
NA	TRBV5-1	TRBD1	TRBJ2-2	TGCGCCAGCAGCAAGGACAGGGGGCGAAACACCGGGGAGCTGTTTTTT	CASSKDRGRNTGELFF
NA	TRBV6-5	TRBD2	TRBJ2-3	TGTGCCAGCGGACCTAGCGGGGAGGCCACAGATACGCAGTATTTT	CASGPSGEATDTQYF
NA	TRBV6-1	NA	TRBJ2-3	TGTGCCAGCAGTGAAGAGACAGATACGCAGTATTTT	CASSEETDTQYF
many	TRBV7-6	NA	TRBJ2-3	TGTGCCAGCAGCTCGACTAGCACAGATACGCAGTATTTT	CASSSTSTDTQYF
NA	TRBV30	NA	TRBJ1-4	TGTGCCAGCCTCCTGCGGGAGGAGGGTGCAACTAATGAAAAACTGTTTTTT	CASLLREEGATNEKLFF
NA	TRBV11-2	TRBD1	TRBJ2-5	TGTGCCAGCAGCCCCAGACAGGGTGAAGAGACCCAGTACTTC	CASSPRQGEETQYF
once	TRBV5-1	NA	TRBJ1-3	TGCGCCAGCAGCCAGACAGGTACTGGAAACACCATATATTTT	CASSQTGTGNTIYF
NA	TRBV5-6	NA	TRBJ2-1	TGTGCCAGCAGCGTAGGACAGATACAGGGTTATGAGCAGTTCTTC	CASSVGQIQGYEQFF
NA	TRBV7-9	NA	TRBJ1-2	TGTGCCAGCACCGACCCGACCCGGGAGGAAGGCTACACCTTC	CASTDPTREEGYTF
NA	TRBV28	NA	TRBJ2-2	TGTGCCAGCAGTTTGATGACCGGGGAGCTGTTTTTT	CASSLMTGELFF
NA	TRBV11-3	NA	TRBJ2-2	TGTGCCAGCAGCTTAGAATGGAACACCGGGGAGCTGTTTTTT	CASSLEWNTGELFF
NA	TRBV28	TRBD1	TRBJ2-3	TGTGCCAGCAGTTTGAGACAGGGGTGGGATACGCAGTATTTT	CASSLRQGWDTQYF
NA	TRBV28	TRBD1	TRBJ2-2	TGTGCCAGCAGTTTATCCGGGACAGGGGGCGGTGGGGAGCTGTTTTTT	CASSLSGTGGGGELFF
NA	TRBV6-1	NA	TRBJ1-6	TGTGCCAGCAGTGTCTCGCAGCCGCGTAATTCACCCCTCCACTTT	CASSVSQPRNSPLHF
NA	TRBV5-4	TRBD2	TRBJ2-3	TGTGCCAGCAGCTTTCGAAGCGGGGGAGGCGTGGGTACGCAGTATTTT	CASSFRSGGGVGTQYF
NA	TRBV7-9	NA	TRBJ1-2	TGTGCCAGCAGCCCGGGGTCTGTCTATGGCTACACCTTC	CASSPGSVYGYTF
NA	TRBV5-4	TRBD1	TRBJ2-1	TGTGCCAGCAGCTTCTTTTATTCTCCGGGACAGGGGCTGGGAAATGAGCAGTTCTTC	CASSFFYSPGQGLGNEQFF
NA	TRBV27	TRBD1	TRBJ2-3	TGTGCCAGCAGTTTATCGGGCAGGGGGCTCCCAGATACGCAGTATTTT	CASSLSGRGLPDTQYF
NA	TRBV5-1	NA	TRBJ2-3	TGCGCCAGCAGCTCCCCGACTTTGGATACGCAGTATTTT	CASSSPTLDTQYF
NA	TRBV2	NA	TRBJ2-7	TGTGCCAGCAGCTCGGGGTCTCTCTCCTACGAGCAGTACTTC	CASSSGSLSYEQYF
NA	TRBV13	NA	TRBJ2-3	TGTGCCAGCAGCCCCCGCATTGCCCAGCAGTATTTT	CASSPRIAQQYF
NA	TRBV5-6	NA	TRBJ1-1	TGTGCCAGCAGCTTGGGACCAATCAGGGGCATGAACACTGAAGCTTTCTTT	CASSLGPIRGMNTEAFF
NA	TRBV11-2	NA	TRBJ2-1	TGTGCCAGCAGCTTAGACGGGGACTCCTACAATGAGCAGTTCTTC	CASSLDGDSYNEQFF
NA	TRBV28	TRBD2	TRBJ2-7	TGTGCCAGCAGTGCGACTAGCGTAGCCTACGAGCAGTACTTC	CASSATSVAYEQYF